The 13 T cell receptor beta chains below come from one sample, sequenced in a study of identical twins. TCRdb processed the 5' RACE reads anew with MiXCR; each CDR3 protein has one entry. The sample yields under 300,000 distinct CDR3 sequences, roughly 13% seen once. Sequencing was done on a sample of memory (CD45RO+) T cells sorted from blood. The receptors here all came from a young woman in good health.

This chain uses TRBV20-1 with TRBJ2-5; TRBD2 matches at 8 bases. The length of the CDR3 is 14 residues. Germline V gene lookup returns CDR1 DFQATT and CDR2 SNEGSKA (reference sequence). Germline trimming cut 6 bases from V and 1 base from J; bases unmatched to any gene: 7. CDR3: CSAFAGTSQETQYF. The CDR3, as DNA: TGCAGTGCCTTCGCCGGGACTAGCCAAGAGACCCAGTACTTC.

This clonotype appeared a few times. V gene TRBV29-1 combines with J gene TRBJ2-7; no firm D call. CDR3 size: 12 residues. CDR1 and CDR2 from the germline V gene are SQVTM and ANQGSEA. V gave up 5 bases and J gave up 0 bases, with 8 bases separating them. CDR3 DNA sequence: TGCAGCGTTCGGGTAGCCTCCTACGAGCAGTACTTC. Its translation: CSVRVASYEQYF.

This clonotype came up many times. The chain has TRBV5-1 and TRBJ2-1, with TRBD2 matching over 8 bases. The CDR3 extends over 14 amino acids. Per germline, CDR1 SGHRS and CDR2 YFSETQ. The ends lost 3 bases at V and 3 bases at J; junction bases unmatched: 2. The chain's CDR3 is CASSSGGLYNEQFF. For the CDR3, the DNA is TGCGCCAGCAGCTCGGGGGGGCTCTACAATGAGCAGTTCTTC.

V and J are TRBV29-1 and TRBJ2-3, with 8 bases fitting TRBD2. CDR3 length: 13 residues. Looked up from germline, CDR1 is SQVTM and CDR2 is ANQGSEA. V trimming: 5 bases; J trimming: 6 bases; junction bases outside the gene matches: 7. The CDR3 region is CSVPAGGTDTQYF. The CDR3 nucleotides read TGCAGCGTTCCCGCGGGAGGAACCGATACGCAGTATTTT.

Only a few counts were recorded for this clonotype. This chain connects TRBV7-9 to TRBJ2-5; D perhaps matches TRBD2 (5 bases). The length of the CDR3 is 14 residues. CDR1 and CDR2 from the germline V gene are SEHNR and FQNEAQ (reference sequence). V lost 3 bases and J 2 bases, leaving 10 bases between the germline ends. The CDR3 loop is CASSLSSGQETQYF. CDR3 DNA sequence: TGTGCCAGCAGCTTGTCGTCGGGACAAGAGACCCAGTACTTC. The variable domain in full, completed from reference TRBV7-9 and TRBJ2-5, reads DTGVSQNPRHKITKRGQNVTFRCDPISEHNRLYWYRQTLGQGPEFLTYFQNEAQLEKSRLLSDRFSAERPKGSFSTLEIQRTEQGDSAMYLCASSLSSGQETQYFGPGTRLLVL.

This clonotype was seen a few times. The J gene is TRBJ2-7, the V gene TRBV6-1; D remains unclear. V was pared by 6 bases and J by 5 bases, with 14 bases between. Germline CDR1 is MNHNS and CDR2 is SASEGT. CDR3 length equals 13 residues. The CDR3 sequence: CASRTGFVNEQYF. DNA for the CDR3: TGTGCCAGCAGGACCGGGTTTGTTAACGAGCAGTACTTC.

The chain joins TRBV6-5 to TRBJ2-5; D remains unclear. V lost 5 bases to trimming and J lost 10 bases, with 14 bases between them. The CDR3 extends over 12 amino acids. The germline gives CDR1 MNHEY, CDR2 SVGAGI. The CDR3 DNA follows: TGTGCCAGCAGTCGACGAGTGAGTAGCCAGTACTTC. As protein: CASSRRVSSQYF.

In this sample, this clonotype turned up a few times. The chain joins TRBV12-5 to TRBJ1-5; D is ambiguous. Between the trimmed V and J ends, which lost 2 bases and 7 bases, there was a span of 6 bases. The germline gives CDR1 LGHNT, CDR2 FRNRAP. The CDR3 runs 12 residues. CDR3 in DNA: TGTGCTAGTGGTTTGTCAGGCCAGCCCCAGCATTTT. Translated, it gives CASGLSGQPQHF.

This clonotype was seen many times. CDR3 nucleotides: TGTGCCAGCAGTTACTCTAGCGGTCCCGGGGATGAGCAGTTCTTC. This gives the protein CASSYSSGPGDEQFF. The chain employs TRBV6-5 and TRBJ2-1; weak D call: TRBD2 (6 bases). Germline loops: CDR1 MNHEY, CDR2 SVGAGI. Trimming shortened V by 0 bases and J by 8 bases, and 14 bases separated the two germline ends. The CDR3 consists of 15 residues.

This clonotype appeared a few times. The chain links TRBV6-5 to TRBJ2-7, with 10 bases lining up with TRBD1. Germline loops: CDR1 MNHEY, CDR2 SVGAGI. The CDR3 has 15 amino acids. Losses at the gene ends were 2 bases for V and 2 bases for J; bases not matched to a gene: 3. CDR3: CASSYRGQGTYEQYF. The DNA for the CDR3 is TGTGCCAGCAGTTACCGGGGACAGGGGACCTACGAGCAGTACTTC.

In its sample, this clonotype was seen a few times. CDR3 sequence: CASSLGGSGGYTF. CDR3 DNA: TGTGCCAGCAGTTTGGGGGGTAGTGGTGGCTACACCTTC. The chain employs TRBV27 and TRBJ1-2, with a weak D call TRBD1 (5 bases). In germline, CDR1 is MNHEY, CDR2 SMNVEV (reference sequence). This CDR3 region has 13 residues. Trimming removed 3 bases from V and 7 bases from J, with 12 bases in between.

The rearrangement links TRBV3-1 to TRBJ2-5; D remains ambiguous. This CDR3 has 11 amino acids. The germline CDR1 and CDR2 sequences are LGHDT and YNNKEL (reference sequence). The V end was cut by 3 bases, the J end by 7 bases, with 6 bases between. Written as DNA, the CDR3 is TGTGCCAGCAGCCAGTCCGGGACCCAGTACTTC. This sequence encodes CASSQSGTQYF.

This clonotype was detected a few times. The rearrangement joins TRBV20-1 to TRBJ2-1, with 8 bases lining up with TRBD2. Germline trimming cut 2 bases from V and 6 bases from J; bases unmatched to any gene: 3. CDR3 length: 13 residues. Germline V lookup: CDR1 DFQATT, CDR2 SNEGSKA (reference sequence). For the CDR3, the DNA is TGCAGTGCTAGACGGCTAGCGGGCAATGAGCAGTTCTTC. Protein: CSARRLAGNEQFF.